This TCR beta chain was identified during a study of blood T cell repertoires in COVID-19. Study as a whole: The study drew acute and convalescent COVID-19 samples from the United States, Italy and Spain. The cDNA or gDNA used as material had been derived from T cells, B-cell-depleted T cells, or PBMCs.

In the original processing: Amplification from reference gene primers served as the basis for estimated nucleated cell counts. TCRdb's copy holds only in-frame clones and misses some; the assay was immunoSEQ multiplex PCR. The V and J calls and clone size were taken over from that table, and D and trimming were inferred from the DNA. The sample holds about 75,000 clones; roughly 86% are singletons and the top ten take approximately 6.4%. The CDR3 totals 14 residues. Germline-derived CDR1 and CDR2 are LGHNA and YNFKEQ. V shed 4 bases, J shed 7 bases, and the junction held 4 bases outside the gene matches.

The sample was peripheral blood. The TCR originated in a woman between 45 and 65 years old with acute or convalescent COVID-19. The V call is TRBV4-2, the J call TRBJ1-6; TRBD1 matches 7 bases. CDR3 region: CASSREGANSPLHF. CDR3 nucleotide sequence: TGTGCCAGCAGCCGCGAGGGGGCCAATTCACCCCTCCACTTT.